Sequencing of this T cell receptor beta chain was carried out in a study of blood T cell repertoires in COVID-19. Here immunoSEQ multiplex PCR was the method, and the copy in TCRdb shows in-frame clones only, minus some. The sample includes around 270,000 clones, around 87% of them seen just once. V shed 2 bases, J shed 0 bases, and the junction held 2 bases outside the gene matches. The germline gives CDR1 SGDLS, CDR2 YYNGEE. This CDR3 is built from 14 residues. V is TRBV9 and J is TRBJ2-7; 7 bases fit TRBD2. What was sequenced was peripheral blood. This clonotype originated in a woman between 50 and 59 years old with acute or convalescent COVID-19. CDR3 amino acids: CASSVRDYSYEQYF. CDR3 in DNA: TGTGCCAGCAGCGTCCGGGACTACTCCTACGAGCAGTACTTC.